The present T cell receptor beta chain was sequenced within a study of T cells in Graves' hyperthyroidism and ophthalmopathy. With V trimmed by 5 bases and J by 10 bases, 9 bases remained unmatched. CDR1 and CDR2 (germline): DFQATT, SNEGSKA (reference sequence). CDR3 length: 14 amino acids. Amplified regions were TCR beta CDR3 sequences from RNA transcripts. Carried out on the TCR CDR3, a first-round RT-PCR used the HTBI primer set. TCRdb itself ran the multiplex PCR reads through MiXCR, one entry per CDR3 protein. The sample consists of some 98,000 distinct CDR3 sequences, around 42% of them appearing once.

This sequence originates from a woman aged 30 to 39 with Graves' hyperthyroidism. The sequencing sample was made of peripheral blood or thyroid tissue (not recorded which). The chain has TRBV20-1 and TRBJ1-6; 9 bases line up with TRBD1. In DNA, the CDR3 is TGCAGTGCTGCCACACAGGGGGCCAACTCACCCCTCCACTTT. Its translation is CSAATQGANSPLHF.